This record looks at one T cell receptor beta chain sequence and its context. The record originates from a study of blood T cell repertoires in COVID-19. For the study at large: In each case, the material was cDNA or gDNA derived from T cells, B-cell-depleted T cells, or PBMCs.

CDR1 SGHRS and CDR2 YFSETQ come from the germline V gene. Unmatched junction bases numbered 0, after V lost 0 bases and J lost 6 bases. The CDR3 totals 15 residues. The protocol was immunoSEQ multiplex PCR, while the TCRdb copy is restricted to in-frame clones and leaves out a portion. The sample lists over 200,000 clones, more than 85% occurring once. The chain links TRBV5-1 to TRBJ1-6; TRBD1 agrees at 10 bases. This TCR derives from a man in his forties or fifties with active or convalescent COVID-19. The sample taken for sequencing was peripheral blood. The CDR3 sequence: CASSLGTGGNSPLHF. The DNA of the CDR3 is TGCGCCAGCAGCTTGGGGACAGGGGGTAATTCACCCCTCCACTTT.